The T cell receptor (beta chain) under discussion was sequenced for a study of early T cells in non-severe SARS-CoV-2 infection. In the library, individual cDNA molecules carried attached unique molecular identifiers. From the 5' RACE reads, TCRdb called clonotypes with MiXCR, one entry per CDR3 protein. The table has some 57,000 distinct CDR3 sequences, about 10% seen once. V was pared by 1 base and J by 7 bases, with 20 bases between. The germline V gene has CDR1 LNHDA and CDR2 SQIVND (reference sequence). The CDR3 consists of 16 residues. The chain joins TRBV19 to TRBJ2-7, with TRBD2 as a possible D gene (6 bases). Material: whole blood. This sequence originates from an adult who was a healthcare worker with PCR-confirmed SARS-CoV-2 infection or an uninfected control (not recorded which). The CDR3 loop is CASSIGPGRGFLEQYF. Written as DNA, the CDR3 is TGTGCCAGTAGTATAGGCCCGGGGCGGGGATTTTTGGAGCAGTACTTC.